A selection of T cell receptor beta chains follows, all from one sample in a study of T-cell memory formation after mild COVID-19. Each CDR3 protein gets one entry after TCRdb re-called the 5' RACE reads with MiXCR. The sample shows 100,000 or so distinct CDR3 sequences, around 10% of them seen only once. Sequencing input: PBMCs or a T cell subset sorted from them (not recorded which). These receptors all stem from a man between 18 and 29 years old who had mild COVID-19 (a few samples of this study predate the infection). Cell type and time point are not known. CDR3s include the opening cysteine and the closing phenylalanine or tryptophan. The D gene is left open where the match is weak. The size entry is marked missing in some rows and otherwise reads once, few, many or a size class.

TGCGCCAGCAGCCTCACAGGGGGCCTGAACACTGAAGCTTTCTTT CASSLTGGLNTEAFF TRBJ1-1 many TRBV4-1 TRBD1
TGCGCCAGCAGCCAAGGGGTTACGAGCTCCTACGAGCAGTACTTC CASSQGVTSSYEQYF TRBJ2-7 few TRBV4-1 NA
TGTGCCAGCACCATGGGAACCGGTGAGCAGTTCTTC CASTMGTGEQFF TRBJ2-1 NA TRBV13 NA
TGCGCCAGCAGCTTCCGGTCCCCGACCTACAATGAGCAGTTCTTC CASSFRSPTYNEQFF TRBJ2-1 NA TRBV5-1 NA
TGTGCCAGCAGCTTAGGGTGGTCCCATGAGCAGTTCTTC CASSLGWSHEQFF TRBJ2-1 NA TRBV7-2 NA
TGTGCCAGCAGTTGGGGAGGTAGCGGCAATCAGCCCCAGCATTTT CASSWGGSGNQPQHF TRBJ1-5 NA TRBV27 NA
TGTGCCAGCAGCTTAGCGCATAGGACAGACTCCTTTACGGAAAAACTGTTTTTT CASSLAHRTDSFTEKLFF TRBJ1-4 NA TRBV7-6 NA
TGTGCCAGCAGCTTAGACGGGGTACCAGATACGCAGTATTTT CASSLDGVPDTQYF TRBJ2-3 NA TRBV7-9 NA
TGTGCCAGCAGCTTGGGGACAGGATACGATCAGCCCCAGCATTTT CASSLGTGYDQPQHF TRBJ1-5 NA TRBV7-2 TRBD1
TGTGCCAGCAGTCTTCAGTTGGTGGAGACCCAGTACTTC CASSLQLVETQYF TRBJ2-5 few TRBV6-2/TRBV6-3 NA
TGTGCCAGCAGCTTAGGGTTCCGGCGGGCTCATCATGAGCAGTTCTTC CASSLGFRRAHHEQFF TRBJ2-1 NA TRBV7-2 NA
TGTGCCAGCAGCGCCGGGACAGCGAACACTGAAGCTTTCTTT CASSAGTANTEAFF TRBJ1-1 few TRBV7-6 TRBD1
TGTGCCAGTAGTTACGGGACAGGCACTGAAGCTTTCTTT CASSYGTGTEAFF TRBJ1-1 NA TRBV19 TRBD1
TGTGCCAGCAGCACCCCCCATGGGCAGGGGGTAGATACGCAGTATTTT CASSTPHGQGVDTQYF TRBJ2-3 NA TRBV9 TRBD1
TGTGCCACCAGTGATGGAGAACTAAATTCACCCCTCCACTTT CATSDGELNSPLHF TRBJ1-6 NA TRBV24-1 NA
TGCAGCGGGCGCGGCGAGACAGGCCGTTATGGCTACACCTTC CSGRGETGRYGYTF TRBJ1-2 NA TRBV29-1 NA
TGTGCCAGCAGCGCTCCGGCGTGGAACACTGAAGCTTTCTTT CASSAPAWNTEAFF TRBJ1-1 few TRBV7-9 NA
TGTGCCGGACAGGGGGGGAATGAGCAGTTCTTC CAGQGGNEQFF TRBJ2-1 few TRBV28 TRBD1
TGCGCCAGCAGCTACCCGGGACAGTCACAAGAGACCCAGTACTTC CASSYPGQSQETQYF TRBJ2-5 NA TRBV4-1 TRBD1
TGTGCCAGCAGCCAGGAAGAGGGGGGGCCGGGAAACATTCAGTACTTC CASSQEEGGPGNIQYF TRBJ2-4 NA TRBV11-2 NA
TGTGCCAGCAGTGACCGGAGTTACGAGCAGTACTTC CASSDRSYEQYF TRBJ2-7 few TRBV27 NA
TGTGCCAGCAACAAAGGCTGGGACTCCCCGGATGAGCAGTTCTTC CASNKGWDSPDEQFF TRBJ2-1 few TRBV7-9 NA
TGTGCCAGCAGTGAATCCGGGCAGTACAATGAGCAGTTCTTC CASSESGQYNEQFF TRBJ2-1 NA TRBV6-1 NA
TGTGCCAGCAGCTTAGGGGGAGGTCGGGAGACCCAGTACTTC CASSLGGGRETQYF TRBJ2-5 NA TRBV7-6 NA